This entry lists 24 T cell receptor beta chains sequenced from one sample in a study of T cells after yellow fever vaccination. TCRdb independently ran MiXCR on the 5' RACE reads; one entry per CDR3 protein. The repertoire holds about 240,000 distinct CDR3 sequences, with 6.9% as singletons. Source: CD4+ T cells sorted from PBMCs, taken 15 days after the yellow fever booster vaccination. These receptors were obtained from a man between 25 and 39 years old who received the YFV17D yellow fever vaccine.

At least ten counts were recorded for this clonotype. The chain has TRBV7-3 and TRBJ2-2; 9 nucleotides line up with TRBD2. The CDR3 sequence is 15 residues long. Germline V lookup: CDR1 SGHTA, CDR2 FQGTGA. J was trimmed by 3 bases and V by 6 bases; bases with no gene match: 5. DNA of the CDR3: TGTGCCAGCAGGGGCGGGAGGGCCGACACCGGGGAGCTGTTTTTT. Its protein product is CASRGGRADTGELFF.

This clonotype was counted at least ten times. The V call is TRBV7-2, the J call TRBJ2-1, with D uncertain. Trimming stripped 5 bases from V and 8 bases from J, with 7 bases between. Looked up from germline, CDR1 is SGHTA and CDR2 is FQGNSA. The CDR3 length is 11 residues. The CDR3, as DNA: TGTGCCAGCAGCCCCCTCTATGAGCAGTTCTTC. As protein: CASSPLYEQFF.

This clonotype has at least ten counts. The chain recombines TRBV20-1 with TRBJ2-1, with a possible D match to TRBD2 (6 bases). The CDR3 is 14 residues long. V lost 5 bases and J lost 1, with 12 bases in between. Looked up from germline, CDR1 is DFQATT and CDR2 is SNEGSKA (reference sequence). CDR3 sequence (DNA): TGCAGTGCTGATGGGGGGTTTTCCTACAATGAGCAGTTCTTC. It specifies CSADGGFSYNEQFF.

This clonotype occurred once. The chain uses TRBV5-1 and TRBJ2-3, with D hard to call. Trimming shortened V by 7 bases and J by 3 bases, and 15 bases separated the two germline ends. The CDR3 spans 14 residues. Germline CDR1 is SGHRS and CDR2 is YFSETQ. Here the CDR3 reads CASQMLVDTDTQYF. In nucleotides, the CDR3 is TGCGCCAGCCAGATGCTAGTTGATACAGATACGCAGTATTTT.

V and J are TRBV6-1 and TRBJ1-1, with TRBD1 as a possible D gene (6 bases). The germline CDR1 and CDR2 sequences are MNHNS and SASEGT. The CDR3 loop spans 16 amino acids. Trimming took 6 bases from V and 2 from J, leaving 19 bases between them. Here the CDR3 reads CASRRPGTRDNTEAFF. Written as DNA, the CDR3 is TGTGCCAGCAGGAGACCCGGGACAAGGGATAACACTGAAGCTTTCTTT.

This CDR3 reads CSARVSGSGETQYF. The CDR3 DNA is TGCAGTGCTAGGGTTAGCGGGAGTGGGGAGACCCAGTACTTC. This rearrangement joins TRBV20-1 to TRBJ2-5, with 9 bases that match TRBD2. Germline V CDR1 and CDR2: DFQATT, SNEGSKA (reference sequence). With 3 bases clipped from V and 5 bases from J, the junction kept 7 bases outside the gene matches. The CDR3 covers 14 residues.

V is TRBV20-1 and J is TRBJ2-5; D may be TRBD1 (5 bases). Germline V gene sequence: CDR1 DFQATT, CDR2 SNEGSKA (reference sequence). The CDR3 spans 12 residues. Trimming removed 7 bases at V and 4 bases at J, with 13 bases between. CDR3 bases: TGCAGTGGAGGCTGGGGCGGAGAGACCCAGTACTTC. Translation gives CSGGWGGETQYF.

This clonotype was counted a few times. The rearrangement joins TRBV6-1 to TRBJ2-6; D is possibly TRBD1 (8 bases). CDR1 and CDR2 from the germline V gene are MNHNS and SASEGT. Trimming cost V 5 bases and J 0 bases, with 14 bases left between them. The CDR3 extends over 17 amino acids. The CDR3 bases are TGTGCCAGCAGTCAACAGGGGGACTACTCTGGGGCCAACGTCCTGACTTTC. The encoded protein is CASSQQGDYSGANVLTF.

In this sample, this clonotype turned up a few times. The V call is TRBV9, the J call TRBJ1-3, with TRBD1 identical over 7 bases. CDR3 length: 14 amino acids. Germline trimming cut 4 bases from V and 7 bases from J; bases unmatched to any gene: 8. Germline CDR1 reads SGDLS; CDR2 reads YYNGEE. CDR3 sequence (DNA): TGTGCCAGCAGCATCGACAGGGTCGCGAACACCATATATTTT. Protein product: CASSIDRVANTIYF.

This clonotype was seen a handful of times. The chain combines TRBV29-1 with TRBJ2-3; D might be TRBD2 (6 bases). Deletions cut 4 bases from V and 2 bases from J, with 10 bases between. The CDR3 consists of 13 residues. CDR1 and CDR2 from the germline V gene are SQVTM and ANQGSEA. The CDR3: CSVVRGVTDTQYF. The CDR3 coding sequence is TGCAGCGTTGTTCGCGGGGTCACAGATACGCAGTATTTT.

The rearrangement uses TRBV15 and TRBJ1-1; no clear D gene. The CDR3 loop spans 11 amino acids. CDR1 LNHNV and CDR2 YYDKDF come from the germline V gene (reference sequence). V was pared by 6 bases and J by 1 base, with 3 bases between. CDR3 sequence reads: CATRTNTEAFF. CDR3 sequence (DNA): TGTGCCACCAGAACGAACACTGAAGCTTTCTTT.

This clonotype was detected a few times. The chain carries TRBV7-8 and TRBJ2-7, with 9 positions matching TRBD1. CDR3 length: 14 residues. Germline V gene lookup returns CDR1 SGHVS and CDR2 FQNEAQ. Losses at the gene ends were 1 base for V and 6 bases for J; bases not matched to a gene: 4. The CDR3 region is CASSLVGQGGEQYF. The CDR3 nucleotides are TGTGCCAGCAGCTTAGTGGGACAGGGTGGCGAGCAGTACTTC.

This clonotype appeared a few times. The chain combines TRBV4-3 with TRBJ1-4; weak D call: TRBD1 (5 bases). V lost 0 bases and J 4 bases, leaving 12 bases between the germline ends. Germline values: CDR1 LGHNA, CDR2 YSLEER. CDR3 size: 16 residues. For the CDR3, the DNA is TGCGCCAGCAGCCAAGATCTGGGGCGAGGTAATGAAAAACTGTTTTTT. Translation gives CASSQDLGRGNEKLFF.

The CDR3 DNA sequence: TGTGCCAGCAGCCAAGGATCCAGCGGGAGTTGGGATACGCAGTATTTT. This encodes CASSQGSSGSWDTQYF. V usage is TRBV14 and J usage is TRBJ2-3; 8 bases map to TRBD2. The CDR3 length is 16 residues. Trimming removed 1 base from V and 6 bases from J; junction bases left unmatched: 9. Germline CDR1 SGHDN, CDR2 FVKESK.

This clonotype was observed a handful of times. The genes are TRBV6-5 and TRBJ2-7; the D gene is possibly TRBD2 (7 bases). V was clipped by 0 bases and J by 6 bases, with 9 bases between them. CDR3 length: 13 amino acids. In germline, CDR1 is MNHEY, CDR2 SVGAGI. CDR3 in DNA: TGTGCCAGCAGTTACTCGGGGGGGCGCGAGCAGTACTTC. It is translated as CASSYSGGREQYF.

This clonotype was found a few times. The rearrangement joins TRBV7-2 to TRBJ2-2; 9 bases line up with TRBD1. The V gene end was trimmed by 0 bases and the J gene end by 4 bases; junction bases not matched to a gene: 0. CDR3 size: 15 residues. Germline CDR1 reads SGHTA; CDR2 reads FQGNSA. The CDR3 DNA sequence: TGTGCCAGCAGCTTAGCGACAGGGGGCACCGGGGAGCTGTTTTTT. Translated: CASSLATGGTGELFF.

The rearrangement joins TRBV5-1 to TRBJ1-2; D is ambiguous. Trimming took 4 bases from V and 6 from J, leaving 13 bases between them. This CDR3 region has 13 residues. Germline CDR1 and CDR2: SGHRS and YFSETQ. CDR3 nucleotides: TGCGCCAGCAGCCCCGAGGTTAGGGATGGCTACACCTTC. It codes for CASSPEVRDGYTF.

This clonotype was seen more than once but under ten times. V is TRBV3-1 and J is TRBJ1-6, with D hard to call. Trimming took off 0 bases at V and 9 bases at J, with 9 bases between the two ends. Germline-derived CDR1 and CDR2 are LGHDT and YNNKEL (reference sequence). This CDR3 contains 14 residues. The CDR3 is CASSQDLPGSPLHF. The DNA of the CDR3 is TGTGCCAGCAGCCAAGATCTTCCGGGTTCACCCCTCCACTTT.

A remark on this clonotype: A junction end diverges from the germline sequence, so it may reflect a read error. The chain couples TRBV5-1 to TRBJ2-2; the match to TRBD2 covers 9 bases. Per germline, CDR1 SGHRS and CDR2 YFSETQ. The CDR3 has 14 amino acids. CDR3 in amino acids: CASSRLAATGELVF. The DNA for the CDR3 is TGCGCCAGCTCGAGACTAGCGGCCACCGGGGAGCTGGTTTTT.

This clonotype was seen ten or more times. CDR3 sequence: CSAGLRVQGANVLTF. In nucleotides, the CDR3 is TGCAGTGCTGGCCTGAGGGTCCAGGGGGCCAACGTCCTGACTTTC. The chain recombines TRBV20-1 with TRBJ2-6, with D possibly matching TRBD2 (5 bases). CDR3 size: 15 residues. Germline V gene sequence: CDR1 DFQATT, CDR2 SNEGSKA (reference sequence). With 5 bases removed from V and 4 bases from J, the gap between germline ends came to 15 bases.

This clonotype has at least ten counts. This chain connects TRBV5-1 to TRBJ2-7; possible D gene TRBD1, 5 bases. The CDR3 is made up of 15 amino acids. With 1 base removed from V and 7 bases from J, the gap between germline ends came to 18 bases. The germline CDR1 and CDR2 sequences are SGHRS and YFSETQ. The CDR3 DNA is TGCGCCAGCAGCTTGCTCCAGGGTCGGGTGGCAGAGCAGTACTTC. Its protein is CASSLLQGRVAEQYF. Supplemented by reference TRBV5-1 and TRBJ2-7, the full variable domain reads KAGVTQTPRYLIKTRGQQVTLSCSPISGHRSVSWYQQTPGQGLQFLFEYFSETQRNKGNFPGRFSGRQFSNSRSEMNVSTLELGDSALYLCASSLLQGRVAEQYFGPGTRLTVT.

This clonotype was seen repeatedly, ten times or more. The chain is built from TRBV5-1 and TRBJ2-2; D ambiguous. The CDR3 loop spans 16 amino acids. The germline gives CDR1 SGHRS, CDR2 YFSETQ. Between the trimmed V and J ends, which lost 4 bases and 3 bases, there was a span of 16 bases. In nucleotides, the CDR3 is TGCGCCAGCAGCGGCCCAGTCGGCCTCGACACCGGGGAGCTGTTTTTT. Protein: CASSGPVGLDTGELFF.

This clonotype was observed at least ten times. The V gene is TRBV18, the J gene TRBJ2-3; no reliable D call. CDR3 length: 12 amino acids. Per germline, CDR1 KGHSH and CDR2 LQKENI. The V and J ends lost 1 base and 6 bases respectively, with 5 bases between them. In nucleotides, the CDR3 is TGTGCCAGCTCACCACTCCGGGATACGCAGTATTTT. The encoded protein is CASSPLRDTQYF. Together with reference TRBV18 and TRBJ2-3, the CDR3 gives the full variable domain: NAGVMQNPRHLVRRRGQEARLRCSPMKGHSHVYWYRQLPEEGLKFMVYLQKENIIDESGMPKERFSAEFPKEGPSILRIQQVVRGDSAAYFCASSPLRDTQYFGPGTRLTVL.

This clonotype was observed at least ten times. CDR3 loop: CSAPPPLSGRAGEQFF. The CDR3 DNA sequence: TGCAGCGCCCCACCGCCTCTTAGCGGGAGGGCGGGTGAGCAGTTCTTC. The chain couples TRBV29-1 to TRBJ2-1; 11 bases are shared with TRBD2. The length of the CDR3 is 16 residues. Per the germline V gene, CDR1 is SQVTM and CDR2 is ANQGSEA. Trimming removed 7 bases from V and 9 bases from J; junction bases left unmatched: 17.